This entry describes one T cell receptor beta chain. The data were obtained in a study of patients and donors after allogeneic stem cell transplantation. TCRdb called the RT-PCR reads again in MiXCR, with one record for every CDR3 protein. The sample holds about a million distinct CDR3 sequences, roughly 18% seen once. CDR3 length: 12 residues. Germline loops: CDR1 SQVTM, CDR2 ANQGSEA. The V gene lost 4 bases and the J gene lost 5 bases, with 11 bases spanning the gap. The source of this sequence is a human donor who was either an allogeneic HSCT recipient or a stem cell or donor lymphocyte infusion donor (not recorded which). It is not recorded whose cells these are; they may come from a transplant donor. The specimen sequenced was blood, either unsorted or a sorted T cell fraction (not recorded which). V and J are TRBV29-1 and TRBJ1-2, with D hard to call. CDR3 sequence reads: CSVGGKTYGYTF. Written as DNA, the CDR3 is TGCAGCGTTGGCGGCAAGACTTATGGCTACACCTTC. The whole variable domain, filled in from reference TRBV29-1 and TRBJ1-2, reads SAVISQKPSRDICQRGTSLTIQCQVDSQVTMMFWYRQQPGQSLTLIATANQGSEATYESGFVIDKFPISRPNLTFSTLTVSNMSPEDSSIYLCSVGGKTYGYTFGSGTRLTVV.